This section outlines one T cell receptor beta chain sequence together with its context. The record originates from a study of blood T cell repertoires in COVID-19. At the level of the study: COVID-19 samples collected from the United States, Italy and Spain covered acute and convalescent phases. T cells, B-cell-depleted T cells, or PBMCs supplied cDNA or gDNA.

Germline V gene sequence: CDR1 SGHRS, CDR2 YFSETQ. This CDR3 comprises 13 residues. V gave up 4 bases and J gave up 0 bases, with 5 bases separating them. Followed longitudinally, the Seattle patients had been enrolled during active infection. Assay used: immunoSEQ multiplex PCR; TCRdb lists only in-frame clones, some missing. The sample contains about 180,000 clones, approximately 78% of which appear only once. Sequencing was carried out using peripheral blood. The receptor's source is a woman of 80 years or more with COVID-19, enrolled during active disease. The chain carries TRBV5-1 and TRBJ2-4, with D possibly being TRBD1 (5 bases). CDR3 amino acids: CASSQGAKNIQYF. The CDR3 bases are TGCGCCAGCAGCCAGGGAGCCAAAAACATTCAGTACTTC.